This T cell receptor (beta chain) was identified during a study of control samples from healthy donors and cancer patients. Generated by immunoSEQ multiplex PCR, the TCRdb table keeps only in-frame clones and is missing some. The sample includes about 96,000 clones, 93% seen only once; the top ten take about 8.8%. The V gene's germline CDR1 is MNHNY and CDR2 SVGAGI (reference sequence). This CDR3 spans 13 amino acids. V was clipped by 2 bases and J by 2 bases, with 6 bases between them. The chain recombines TRBV6-6 with TRBJ2-5; D not resolved. The sequencing input was blood. The sequence came from a man aged 18 to 29 in good health. The DNA of the CDR3 is TGTGCCAGCAGTTACAGGGAACAAGAGACCCAGTACTTC. Its translation: CASSYREQETQYF.